A selection of T cell receptor beta chains follows, all from one sample in a study of early T cells in non-severe SARS-CoV-2 infection. TCRdb itself ran the 5' RACE reads through MiXCR, one entry per CDR3 protein. Counted here are 65,000 to 85,000 distinct CDR3 sequences, about 9% occurring once; the ten biggest clones make up around 15%. The sequenced sample was whole blood, obtained at baseline. Receptor source: an adult who was a healthcare worker with PCR-confirmed SARS-CoV-2 infection or an uninfected control (not recorded which). CDR3s include the opening cysteine and the closing phenylalanine or tryptophan. The D gene is left open where the match is weak. Some rows have no size entry. The others give once, few or many, or a class for an expanded clone.

cdr3_length clone_size j_call d_call v_call cdr3_aa cdr3_nt
14 many TRBJ2-1 - TRBV29-1 CSALEGSSYNEQFF TGCAGCGCCCTAGAAGGGAGCTCCTACAATGAGCAGTTCTTC
18 many TRBJ2-7 TRBD2 TRBV28 CASSYPMIGSGRNHEQYF TGTGCCAGCAGTTACCCCATGATAGGGAGCGGGAGAAACCACGAGCAGTACTTC
15 many TRBJ2-1 TRBD1 TRBV5-1 CASSLEGTGADEQFF TGCGCCAGCAGCTTGGAAGGGACAGGGGCGGATGAGCAGTTCTTC
15 few TRBJ1-1 - TRBV6-2/TRBV6-3 CASSFRGLLNTEAFF TGTGCCAGCAGTTTCCGAGGACTGTTGAACACTGAAGCTTTCTTT
14 - TRBJ1-1 - TRBV12-3/TRBV12-4 CASRRSSWNTEAFF TGTGCCAGCAGGAGGTCTTCATGGAACACTGAAGCTTTCTTT
15 many TRBJ2-1 TRBD1 TRBV11-2 CASSSGTALYNEQFF TGTGCCAGCAGCTCCGGGACAGCGCTGTACAATGAGCAGTTCTTC
16 - TRBJ2-3 - TRBV6-5 CASSYSGSHYTDTQYF TGTGCCAGCAGTTACTCTGGGAGCCACTACACAGATACGCAGTATTTT
17 - TRBJ2-1 TRBD2 TRBV20-1 CSASSPGLGRIYNEQFF TGCAGTGCTAGTTCACCGGGACTAGGAAGGATCTACAATGAGCAGTTCTTC
15 - TRBJ2-3 - TRBV5-1 CASSLKSGGGYTQYF TGCGCCAGCAGCTTGAAGTCCGGGGGCGGGTATACGCAGTATTTT
13 many TRBJ1-1 - TRBV28 CASSLYGATEAFF TGTGCCAGCAGTTTATATGGGGCTACTGAAGCTTTCTTT
14 once TRBJ2-4 - TRBV10-3 CAISEPRAGNIQYF TGTGCCATCAGTGAGCCCCGAGCAGGAAACATTCAGTACTTC
13 few TRBJ1-1 - TRBV5-1 CASSVQGFGEAFF TGCGCCAGCAGTGTCCAGGGGTTCGGTGAAGCTTTCTTT
14 many TRBJ1-1 - TRBV7-8 CASSPNRRNTEAFF TGTGCCAGCAGTCCAAACAGGAGGAACACTGAAGCTTTCTTT
14 many TRBJ1-3 - TRBV20-1 CSASWAGSGNTIYF TGCAGTGCTAGTTGGGCAGGGTCTGGAAACACCATATATTTT
21 many TRBJ2-1 - TRBV3-1 CASSQRGNVGILLAYYNEQFF TGTGCCAGCAGCCAACGTGGGAACGTCGGGATCCTGCTTGCGTACTACAATGAGCAGTTCTTC
13 - TRBJ2-7 - TRBV5-6 CASSLSGTYEQYF TGTGCCAGCAGCTTGTCAGGTACCTACGAGCAGTACTTC
16 many TRBJ2-4 - TRBV9 CASSVEVWGDKNIQYF TGTGCCAGCAGCGTAGAGGTCTGGGGGGACAAAAACATTCAGTACTTC
20 medium-sized TRBJ2-1 TRBD2 TRBV4-1 CASSQEGLADGGGSYNEQFF TGCGCCAGCAGCCAAGAGGGACTAGCGGATGGAGGGGGCTCCTACAATGAGCAGTTCTTC
17 few TRBJ1-5 - TRBV6-2/TRBV6-3 CASSPILQGYSNQPQHF TGTGCCAGCAGTCCCATTCTTCAGGGGTATAGCAATCAGCCCCAGCATTTT
15 - TRBJ1-2 TRBD1 TRBV10-2 CASSETGDPIDGYTF TGCGCCAGCAGTGAGACAGGGGACCCAATTGATGGCTACACCTTC
15 few TRBJ2-3 TRBD2 TRBV20-1 CSALGGAGRTDTQYF TGCAGTGCACTCGGGGGGGCGGGCCGCACAGATACGCAGTATTTT
17 few TRBJ1-6 - TRBV6-5 CASSYSTWGAVNSPLHF TGTGCCAGCAGTTACTCGACTTGGGGGGCTGTTAATTCACCCCTCCACTTT
16 many TRBJ2-7 - TRBV3-2 CASSRTLTASSYEQYF TGTGCCAGCAGCCGGACCCTCACGGCTTCCAGCTACGAGCAGTACTTC
13 few TRBJ2-1 - TRBV28 CASISGAYNEQFF TGTGCCAGCATCTCGGGGGCTTACAATGAGCAGTTCTTC
17 many TRBJ2-3 TRBD2 TRBV18 CASSPPLAGGPRDTQYF TGTGCCAGCTCGCCTCCCCTAGCGGGAGGGCCCAGAGATACGCAGTATTTT
12 few TRBJ1-1 - TRBV27 CASSVPGGQAFF TGTGCCAGCAGCGTACCGGGGGGTCAAGCTTTCTTT
11 few TRBJ1-2 - TRBV28 CASSLAYGYTF TGTGCCAGCAGTTTGGCCTATGGCTACACCTTC
14 many TRBJ2-1 - TRBV25-1 CASSENRLGNEQFF TGTGCCAGCAGTGAAAACCGACTGGGGAATGAGCAGTTCTTC
15 many TRBJ2-1 TRBD1 TRBV7-9 CASSQTGGRYNEQFF TGTGCCAGCAGCCAGACAGGGGGCAGGTACAATGAGCAGTTCTTC
15 - TRBJ2-7 TRBD1 TRBV7-2 CASSTQTGNTYEQYF TGTGCCAGCAGCACCCAGACAGGGAATACCTACGAGCAGTACTTC
19 few TRBJ1-5 - TRBV7-7 CASSLERAGPSRDNQPQHF TGTGCCAGCAGCTTAGAAAGGGCGGGACCCAGCAGAGACAATCAGCCCCAGCATTTT
19 - TRBJ2-6 - TRBV28 CASSLASQGGHSGANVLTF TGTGCCAGCAGTTTGGCTTCGCAGGGGGGACACTCTGGGGCCAACGTCCTGACTTTC
15 many TRBJ1-1 - TRBV7-6 CASSLEGAGNTEAFF TGTGCCAGCAGCTTAGAGGGCGCCGGGAACACTGAAGCTTTCTTT
14 few TRBJ2-4 - TRBV19 CASSTQGRGGIQYF TGTGCCAGTAGTACGCAGGGTCGAGGCGGCATTCAGTACTTC
15 once TRBJ2-5 - TRBV14 CASNQTREVVETQYF TGTGCCAGCAACCAAACCCGGGAAGTTGTTGAGACCCAGTACTTC
17 few TRBJ1-1 TRBD1 TRBV19 CASSARTGPTRDTEAFF TGTGCCAGTAGTGCCCGGACAGGGCCGACGAGAGACACTGAAGCTTTCTTT
13 - TRBJ1-4 - TRBV3-1 CASSHAGREKLFF TGTGCCAGCAGCCACGCAGGCAGGGAAAAACTGTTTTTT
14 many TRBJ1-2 - TRBV6-1 CASSESVSNYGYTF TGTGCCAGCAGTGAATCGGTCAGTAACTATGGCTACACCTTC
13 - TRBJ1-6 - TRBV6-2/TRBV6-3 CASGQTTNSPLHF TGTGCCTCTGGACAGACAACAAATTCACCCCTCCACTTT
14 - TRBJ1-2 - TRBV28 CASSPGQLDYGYTF TGTGCCAGCAGCCCCGGACAGCTAGACTATGGCTACACCTTC
16 many TRBJ1-5 - TRBV7-2 CASSLDGLRMGQPQHF TGTGCCAGCAGCTTAGACGGCTTAAGGATGGGTCAGCCCCAGCATTTT
11 few TRBJ2-1 TRBD1 TRBV28 CASSGTGPPFF TGTGCCAGCAGCGGGACAGGGCCTCCGTTCTTC
17 - TRBJ2-1 TRBD1 TRBV6-2/TRBV6-3 CASTHDSTGGAYNEQFF TGTGCCAGCACCCACGATTCGACAGGGGGCGCATACAATGAGCAGTTCTTC
12 many TRBJ1-2 - TRBV12-3/TRBV12-4 CASSFRGYGYTF TGTGCCAGCAGTTTTAGAGGGTATGGCTACACCTTC
14 many TRBJ2-7 TRBD1 TRBV10-3 CAISGTGKAYEQYF TGTGCCATCAGCGGGACAGGGAAGGCCTACGAGCAGTACTTC
12 few TRBJ1-3 - TRBV29-1 CSAEVSGNTIYF TGCAGTGCCGAGGTCTCTGGAAACACCATATATTTT
15 many TRBJ1-2 - TRBV7-9 CASSLISSGTYGYTF TGTGCCAGCAGCCTAATATCCTCGGGTACCTATGGCTACACCTTC
14 many TRBJ2-5 TRBD2 TRBV20-1 CSATGTSGIETQYF TGCAGTGCTACCGGGACTAGCGGGATAGAGACCCAGTACTTC
16 - TRBJ1-1 - TRBV29-1 CSVSQDDFSQNTEAFF TGCAGCGTCTCTCAGGACGATTTCAGCCAGAACACTGAAGCTTTCTTT
16 - TRBJ2-1 TRBD1 TRBV24-1 CATSDTGTGRYNEQFF TGTGCCACCAGTGATACCGGGACAGGTAGATACAATGAGCAGTTCTTC
14 - TRBJ1-6 TRBD1 TRBV20-1 CSADGQGQGSPLHF TGCAGTGCTGATGGGCAGGGACAGGGTTCACCCCTCCACTTT
15 many TRBJ2-7 - TRBV9 CASSPFWQSSYEQYF TGTGCCAGCAGCCCTTTTTGGCAGAGCTCCTACGAGCAGTACTTC
15 - TRBJ2-1 - TRBV15 CATSRDGRGQTEQFF TGTGCCACCAGCAGAGATGGCAGGGGACAAACCGAGCAGTTCTTC
15 few TRBJ2-5 TRBD1 TRBV20-1 CSARDLDRGSETQYF TGCAGTGCTAGAGATCTGGACAGGGGATCAGAGACCCAGTACTTC
15 many TRBJ2-2 - TRBV3-1 CASSQEGIGTGELFF TGTGCCAGCAGCCAAGAAGGGATCGGCACCGGGGAGCTGTTTTTT
15 many TRBJ2-1 TRBD2 TRBV5-1 CASSLRLAGGNEQFF TGCGCCAGCAGCTTGAGGCTAGCGGGAGGGAATGAGCAGTTCTTC
16 many TRBJ1-4 TRBD1 TRBV7-9 CASSPYAGTGREKLFF TGTGCCAGCAGCCCGTATGCCGGGACAGGGAGAGAAAAACTGTTTTTT
14 - TRBJ2-5 TRBD1 TRBV28 CASSTGGGQETQYF TGTGCCAGCAGTACAGGGGGCGGGCAAGAGACCCAGTACTTC
16 - TRBJ2-1 TRBD2 TRBV18 CASHEVGGRAVDEQFF TGTGCCAGCCACGAAGTAGGCGGGAGGGCCGTTGATGAGCAGTTCTTC
13 few TRBJ1-2 TRBD1 TRBV29-1 CSVAGTGLNGYTF TGCAGCGTTGCCGGGACAGGGTTAAATGGCTACACCTTC